This T cell receptor beta chain was recovered during a study of T cell responses to AZD1222 COVID-19 vaccine. Study as a whole: Pooling of second doses given at about 4 or about 12 weeks was done. Whole-study results and caveats: Repertoire samples came only from after the peak T cell response.

Regarding this clone: The antigen remains unidentified.

TCRdb keeps only in-frame clones here, not all; method: immunoSEQ multiplex PCR. The repertoire holds some 120,000 clones, approximately 86% seen once, with just over 9.5% in the top ten. V shed 5 bases, J shed 3 bases, and the junction held 3 bases outside the gene matches. There are 15 residues in the CDR3. The V gene's germline CDR1 is MNHNY and CDR2 SVGAGI (reference sequence). The gene calls are TRBV6-6 and TRBJ2-5, with 13 bases fitting TRBD2. Source: peripheral blood, taken on day 0 of AZD1222 vaccination. This sequence was found in an adult in good health. CDR3: CASSHGTSGEETQYF. The CDR3 DNA sequence: TGTGCCAGCAGTCACGGGACTAGCGGGGAAGAGACCCAGTACTTC.